This TCR beta chain was obtained from a study of cytomegalovirus exposure and HLA in healthy donors. Findings of the study overall: As a later analysis revealed, the rate of TCR association differed by HLA locus, with DRB1 most and HLA-C fewest. Diagnosis of cytomegalovirus status made by the classifier reportedly showed high specificity and sensitivity. A later analysis linked a missense DCLRE1C variant to TCR beta V- and J-gene trimming.

In regard to this clone: What it binds is unknown.

CDR3 length equals 15 residues. V shed 6 bases and J shed 0 bases, with 9 bases lying between them. The germline CDR1 and CDR2 sequences are MNHEY and SVGAGI. With 60 Vbeta and 13 Jbeta primers, the PCR was carried out. The protocol was immunoSEQ multiplex PCR, while the TCRdb copy is restricted to in-frame clones and leaves out a portion. The data hold roughly 71,000 clones, with approximately 67% observed a single time. This clonotype originated in a man younger than 40 in good health and CMV-seronegative. This chain links TRBV6-5 with TRBJ2-6; weak D call: TRBD2 (6 bases). The sequenced material came from PBMCs. The chain's CDR3 is CASRRRDSGANVLTF. CDR3 sequence (DNA): TGTGCCAGCAGGCGGCGGGACTCTGGGGCCAACGTCCTGACTTTC.